The next 7 T cell receptor beta chains were all read from a single sample in a study of blood T cell repertoires in COVID-19. Data came from immunoSEQ multiplex PCR; TCRdb stores just in-frame clones and leaves some out. The table lists 52,000 or so clones, approximately 82% of them singletons, with approximately 5.9% in the top ten. Material for sequencing was peripheral blood. All receptors derive from a human donor in a cohort sampled during active or convalescent COVID-19.

This chain joins TRBV5-1 and TRBJ2-3, with 7 bases matching TRBD1. The CDR3 totals 16 residues. J gave up 6 bases and V 4 bases, and 14 bases lay outside the gene matches. CDR1 is SGHRS and CDR2 is YFSETQ in the germline V gene. CDR3 bases: TGCGCCAGCAGCGGGGGACAGAGCCAGGCAGGGGATACGCAGTATTTT. Its protein product is CASSGGQSQAGDTQYF.

The chain uses TRBV19 and TRBJ2-1, with D possibly matching TRBD2 (5 bases). With 6 bases removed from V and 6 bases from J, the gap between germline ends came to 9 bases. The CDR3 is 12 residues long. The germline CDR1 and CDR2 sequences are LNHDA and SQIVND (reference sequence). The CDR3 DNA reads TGTGCCAGTAGCTTCGGGGTCAATGAGCAGTTCTTC. This gives the protein CASSFGVNEQFF.

This chain links TRBV19 with TRBJ2-7, with 9 bases fitting TRBD1. The CDR3 extends over 14 amino acids. V gave up 5 bases and J gave up 4 bases; unmatched junction bases: 6. Germline lookup yields CDR1 LNHDA and CDR2 SQIVND (reference sequence). The CDR3 DNA sequence: TGTGCCAGTAGTCAACAGGGGGCAATTTACGAGCAGTACTTC. Amino acid sequence: CASSQQGAIYEQYF.

This clone has more than one count but fewer than ten. V is TRBV4-3 and J is TRBJ2-7; D possibly corresponds to TRBD1 (6 bases). CDR3 length: 16 residues. V lost 1 base and J 1 base, leaving 14 bases between the germline ends. The germline CDR1 and CDR2 sequences are LGHNA and YSLEER. DNA for the CDR3: TGCGCCAGCAGCCAAGTCCTGGGGGCGAGTTCCTACGAGCAGTACTTC. Translated: CASSQVLGASSYEQYF.

The chain couples TRBV5-1 to TRBJ1-1; unclear D gene. Germline V gene lookup returns CDR1 SGHRS and CDR2 YFSETQ. V was shortened by 0 bases and J by 0 bases, with 6 bases between the two germline ends. This CDR3 contains 14 residues. DNA for the CDR3: TGCGCCAGCAGCTTGGACAGAGTGAACACTGAAGCTTTCTTT. It is translated as CASSLDRVNTEAFF.

This clone has ten or more counts. The V and J genes are TRBV6-5 and TRBJ2-7, with D unclear. This CDR3 is built from 14 residues. With 2 bases removed from V and 0 bases from J, the gap between germline ends came to 8 bases. The V gene's germline CDR1 is MNHEY and CDR2 SVGAGI. The CDR3 DNA is TGTGCCAGCAGTTACGGAGTCGGCTCCTACGAGCAGTACTTC. Translated, it gives CASSYGVGSYEQYF.

This clone was detected only a few times. This chain connects TRBV5-4 to TRBJ1-4; D possibly corresponds to TRBD1 (6 bases). Trimming stripped 4 bases from V and 3 bases from J, with 13 bases between. The germline CDR1 and CDR2 sequences are SGHNT and YYREEE (reference sequence). The CDR3 is 15 residues long. CDR3 bases: TGTGCCAGCAGCCCAACCTGGACAGCTAATGAAAAACTGTTTTTT. The encoded protein is CASSPTWTANEKLFF.